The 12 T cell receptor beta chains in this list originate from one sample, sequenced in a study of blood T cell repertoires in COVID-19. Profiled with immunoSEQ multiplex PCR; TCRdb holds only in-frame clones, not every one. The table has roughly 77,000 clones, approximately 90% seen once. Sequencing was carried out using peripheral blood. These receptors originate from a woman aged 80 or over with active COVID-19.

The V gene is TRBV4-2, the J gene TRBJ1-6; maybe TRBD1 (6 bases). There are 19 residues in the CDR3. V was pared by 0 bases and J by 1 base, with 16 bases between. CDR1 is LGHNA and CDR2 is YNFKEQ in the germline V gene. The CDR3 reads CASSQEPDSTKSYNSPLHF. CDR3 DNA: TGTGCCAGCAGCCAAGAACCGGACAGTACTAAATCCTATAATTCACCCCTCCACTTT.

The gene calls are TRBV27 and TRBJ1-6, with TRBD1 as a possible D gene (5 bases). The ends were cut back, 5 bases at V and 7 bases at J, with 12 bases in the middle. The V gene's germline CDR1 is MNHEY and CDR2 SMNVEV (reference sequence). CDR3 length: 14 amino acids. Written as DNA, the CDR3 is TGTGCCAGCAGTCCCACAGGACGAAATTCACCCCTCCACTTT. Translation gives CASSPTGRNSPLHF.

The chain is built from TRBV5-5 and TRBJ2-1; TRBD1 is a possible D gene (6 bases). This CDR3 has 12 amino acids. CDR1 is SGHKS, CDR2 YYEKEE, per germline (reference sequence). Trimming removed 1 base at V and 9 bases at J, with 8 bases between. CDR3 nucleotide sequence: TGTGCCAGCAGCTTGACAGGGATTGAGCAGTTCTTC. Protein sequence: CASSLTGIEQFF.

The CDR3 region has the DNA TGTGCCAGCAGCCCGCTAAGGTCCGGGAGGCCCCGGGTTGAGCAGTTCTTC. Translating gives CASSPLRSGRPRVEQFF. The chain employs TRBV4-2 and TRBJ2-1; TRBD2 matches 7 bases. From germline, CDR1 is LGHNA and CDR2 YNFKEQ. CDR3 length equals 17 residues. The V gene end was trimmed by 4 bases and the J gene end by 9 bases; junction bases not matched to a gene: 18.

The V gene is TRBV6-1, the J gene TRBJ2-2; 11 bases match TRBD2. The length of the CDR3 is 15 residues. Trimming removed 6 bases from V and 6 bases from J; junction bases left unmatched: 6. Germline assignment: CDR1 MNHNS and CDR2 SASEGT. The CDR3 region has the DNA TGTGCCAGCAGAACACTAGCGGGAGCGGCCGGGGAGCTGTTTTTT. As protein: CASRTLAGAAGELFF.

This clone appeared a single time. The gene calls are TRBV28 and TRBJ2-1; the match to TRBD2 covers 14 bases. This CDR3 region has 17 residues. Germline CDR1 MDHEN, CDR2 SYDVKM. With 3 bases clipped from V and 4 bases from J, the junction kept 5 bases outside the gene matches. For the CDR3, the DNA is TGTGCCAGCAGTTTTTGGACTAGCGGGAGGACTTACAATGAGCAGTTCTTC. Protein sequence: CASSFWTSGRTYNEQFF.

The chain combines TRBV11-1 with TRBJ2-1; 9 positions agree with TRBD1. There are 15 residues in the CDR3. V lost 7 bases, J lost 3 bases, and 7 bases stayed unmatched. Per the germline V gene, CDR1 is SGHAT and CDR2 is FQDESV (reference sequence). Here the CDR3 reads CASKLPGQGYNEQFF. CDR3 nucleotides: TGTGCCAGCAAGTTACCGGGACAGGGCTACAATGAGCAGTTCTTC.

In DNA form, the CDR3 reads TGTGCCAGCAGTACTACTAGCGGGGCCTCCTACGAGCAGTACTTC. Translating it yields CASSTTSGASYEQYF. This chain joins TRBV6-2 or TRBV6-3 and TRBJ2-7, with TRBD2 matching 10 bases. V lost 5 bases and J lost 0; bases outside the gene matches: 4. The CDR3 contains 15 residues. Per germline, CDR1 MNHEY and CDR2 SVGEGT.

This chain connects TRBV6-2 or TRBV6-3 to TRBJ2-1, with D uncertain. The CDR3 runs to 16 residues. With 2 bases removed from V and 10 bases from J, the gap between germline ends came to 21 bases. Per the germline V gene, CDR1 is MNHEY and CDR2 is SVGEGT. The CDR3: CASSYARSPYEMEQFF. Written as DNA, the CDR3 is TGTGCCAGCAGTTACGCAAGATCCCCCTACGAGATGGAGCAGTTCTTC.

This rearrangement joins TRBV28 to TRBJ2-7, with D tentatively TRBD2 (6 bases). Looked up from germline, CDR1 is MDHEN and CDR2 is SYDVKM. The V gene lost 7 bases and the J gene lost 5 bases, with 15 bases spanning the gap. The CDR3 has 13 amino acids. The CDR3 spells CASNGASGHEQYF. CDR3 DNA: TGTGCCAGCAATGGGGCAAGCGGGCACGAGCAGTACTTC.

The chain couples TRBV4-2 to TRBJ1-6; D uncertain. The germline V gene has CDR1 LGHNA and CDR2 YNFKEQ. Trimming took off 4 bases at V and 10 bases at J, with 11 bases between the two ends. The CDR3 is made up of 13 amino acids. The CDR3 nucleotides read TGTGCCAGCAGCCGCGAGAGGAACTCACCCCTCCACTTT. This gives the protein CASSRERNSPLHF.

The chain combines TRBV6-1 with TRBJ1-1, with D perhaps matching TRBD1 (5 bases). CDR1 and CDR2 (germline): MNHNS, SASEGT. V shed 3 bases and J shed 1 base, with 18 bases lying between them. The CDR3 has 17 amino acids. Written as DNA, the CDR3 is TGTGCCAGCAGTGATTACCAGGGAAACGCAGGGAACACTGAAGCTTTCTTT. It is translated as CASSDYQGNAGNTEAFF.